These 16 T cell receptor beta chains came from one sample sequenced in a study of cytotoxic CD8 clonotypes in ibrutinib-treated CLL. Clones were read by immunoSEQ multiplex PCR, and TCRdb kept only the in-frame ones, dropping some. The sample holds about 130,000 clones, 75% to 90% seen once. This sample comprised PBMCs, obtained after 24 months of ibrutinib treatment. Every receptor here comes from a human donor with chronic lymphocytic leukemia.

Only one count was recorded for this clone. The chain has TRBV28 and TRBJ2-1, with D possibly matching TRBD2 (5 bases). CDR3 length: 15 residues. V lost 5 bases to trimming and J lost 4 bases, with 15 bases between them. Germline assignment: CDR1 MDHEN and CDR2 SYDVKM. As DNA, the CDR3 is TGTGCCAGCAGTGGGTTAATAAGCGGATACAATGAGCAGTTCTTC. It encodes CASSGLISGYNEQFF.

With regard to this clone: Compared with germline, one end of the junction differs, possibly owing to a read error. The rearrangement joins TRBV5-1 to TRBJ1-1; the D is unclear. Germline values: CDR1 SGHRS, CDR2 YFSETQ. This CDR3 is 13 amino acids long. The chain's CDR3 is CASSWTANSEAFF. CDR3 nucleotide sequence: TGCGCCAGCAGCTGGACGGCAAACAGTGAAGCTTTCTTT.

The V gene is TRBV4-1, the J gene TRBJ1-1; possible D gene TRBD1, 5 bases. CDR1 and CDR2 from the germline V gene are MGHRA and YSYEKL. V was cut by 0 bases and J by 1 base, with 9 bases left in between. CDR3 size: 15 residues. CDR3 sequence (DNA): TGCGCCAGCAGCCAAGAAAATGGGGCGAACACTGAAGCTTTCTTT. This encodes CASSQENGANTEAFF.

The chain joins TRBV28 to TRBJ1-2; 10 bases agree with TRBD1. The CDR3 totals 16 residues. Per germline, CDR1 MDHEN and CDR2 SYDVKM. V lost 4 bases and J lost 7; bases outside the gene matches: 12. This chain's CDR3 is CASSSVDRGRNSGYTF. CDR3 coding DNA: TGTGCCAGCAGTTCCGTCGACAGGGGGCGGAATAGTGGCTACACCTTC.

This clone was detected once. The chain combines TRBV28 with TRBJ1-2, with 11 positions matching TRBD1. CDR1 is MDHEN, CDR2 SYDVKM, per germline. J gave up 7 bases and V 1 base, and 5 bases lay outside the gene matches. The CDR3 loop spans 15 amino acids. The CDR3 protein is CASSLFGTGGSGYTF. Here the CDR3 DNA reads TGTGCCAGCAGTTTATTTGGGACAGGGGGTAGTGGCTACACCTTC.

This clone has only a few counts. The chain carries TRBV6-5 and TRBJ2-4, with no clear D. The germline gives CDR1 MNHEY, CDR2 SVGAGI. CDR3 size: 15 residues. Trimming pared 6 bases from V and 0 bases from J, leaving 12 bases between. CDR3 protein: CASSPDTLAKNIQYF. The CDR3 region has the DNA TGTGCCAGCAGCCCCGACACTCTAGCCAAAAACATTCAGTACTTC.

The chain combines TRBV7-2 with TRBJ2-5; TRBD1 might be the D (6 bases). CDR3 length: 16 amino acids. The V end lost 5 bases, the J end lost 2 bases, and 18 bases lay between the germline ends. In germline, CDR1 is SGHTA, CDR2 FQGNSA. CDR3 sequence (DNA): TGTGCCAGCAGCCAGGGGAGCAACGACATGCAAGAGACCCAGTACTTC. Translated, it gives CASSQGSNDMQETQYF.

The chain has TRBV7-2 and TRBJ2-1; the D is unclear. This CDR3 has 14 amino acids. Trimming took off 4 bases at V and 2 bases at J, with 9 bases between the two ends. Per the germline V gene, CDR1 is SGHTA and CDR2 is FQGNSA. The chain's CDR3 is CASSYGLTYNEQFF. The DNA for the CDR3 is TGTGCCAGCAGCTACGGGTTAACCTACAATGAGCAGTTCTTC.

V and J are TRBV6-5 and TRBJ1-5, with D maybe TRBD1 (5 bases). The CDR3 contains 15 residues. V was cut by 4 bases and J by 2 bases, with 12 bases left in between. Germline V gene lookup returns CDR1 MNHEY and CDR2 SVGAGI. The CDR3 loop is CASSLTDGRNQPQHF. The CDR3 DNA sequence: TGTGCCAGCAGTTTGACAGACGGCCGCAATCAGCCCCAGCATTTT.

The J gene is TRBJ2-2, the V gene TRBV7-2; D may match TRBD1 or TRBD2 (6 bases each). Germline V gene data show CDR1 as SGHTA and CDR2 as FQGNSA. V was clipped by 6 bases and J by 6 bases, with 14 bases between them. This CDR3 contains 14 residues. The DNA for the CDR3 is TGTGCCAGCAGAGAAGGGGGGCCACCCGGGGAGCTGTTTTTT. Translated: CASREGGPPGELFF.

The V gene is TRBV5-1, the J gene TRBJ2-2, with 9 bases identical to TRBD2. Germline-derived CDR1 and CDR2 are SGHRS and YFSETQ. The V gene end was trimmed by 1 base and the J gene end by 0 bases; junction bases not matched to a gene: 4. This CDR3 is 17 amino acids long. The CDR3 DNA reads TGCGCCAGCAGCTTGCGAGCTAGCGGGACGAACACCGGGGAGCTGTTTTTT. Amino acids: CASSLRASGTNTGELFF. Using reference TRBV5-1 and TRBJ2-2 for the parts outside the CDR3, the full variable domain is KAGVTQTPRYLIKTRGQQVTLSCSPISGHRSVSWYQQTPGQGLQFLFEYFSETQRNKGNFPGRFSGRQFSNSRSEMNVSTLELGDSALYLCASSLRASGTNTGELFFGEGSRLTVL.

This clone was detected only once. The chain is built from TRBV7-3 and TRBJ2-2, with D maybe TRBD1 (5 bases). The V and J ends lost 3 bases and 6 bases respectively, with 17 bases between them. The CDR3 sequence is 16 residues long. CDR1 and CDR2 (germline): SGHTA, FQGTGA. The CDR3 DNA is TGTGCCAGCAGCTTGATATGGGGCCCACCCCCCGGGGAGCTGTTTTTT. It yields the protein CASSLIWGPPPGELFF.

In its sample, this clone was seen a few times. The CDR3 DNA reads as TGTGCCAGCAGTTTATGGGGACAGGGGGACGGAAACACCATATATTTT. Residues: CASSLWGQGDGNTIYF. This sequence joins TRBV27 and TRBJ1-3, with TRBD1 identical over 11 bases. V lost 1 base, J lost 4 bases, and 3 bases stayed unmatched. From germline, CDR1 is MNHEY and CDR2 SMNVEV (reference sequence). The CDR3 contains 16 residues.

The genes are TRBV28 and TRBJ1-1; the D is unclear. The V gene lost 6 bases and the J gene lost 1 base, with 9 bases spanning the gap. This CDR3 comprises 13 residues. Germline lookup yields CDR1 MDHEN and CDR2 SYDVKM. CDR3 region: CASRGPGNTEAFF. The CDR3 nucleotides are TGTGCCAGCAGAGGTCCCGGGAACACTGAAGCTTTCTTT.

The V call is TRBV4-1, the J call TRBJ2-1; the D is unclear. This CDR3 comprises 14 residues. Trimming removed 4 bases at V and 6 bases at J, with 13 bases between. CDR1 MGHRA and CDR2 YSYEKL come from the germline V gene. CDR3 in amino acids: CASSLQSGVNEQFF. In DNA form, the CDR3 reads TGCGCCAGCAGCCTCCAGAGTGGGGTCAATGAGCAGTTCTTC.

The V and J genes are TRBV12-5 and TRBJ1-1, with 8 bases lining up with TRBD1. The CDR3 spans 18 residues. J was trimmed by 1 base and V by 3 bases; bases with no gene match: 13. Germline values: CDR1 LGHNT, CDR2 FRNRAP. The CDR3 DNA is TGTGCTAGTGGTTTAGTTCCCCCAGGGGGCTGGGGGAACACTGAAGCTTTCTTT. This encodes CASGLVPPGGWGNTEAFF.